Each of the 6 T cell receptor beta chains below was sequenced from the same sample in a study of T cell repertoires in ileal Crohn's disease. The method was immunoSEQ multiplex PCR; TCRdb's version includes in-frame clones alone and lacks a portion of them. Here the sample spans over 14,000 clones, more than 80% being singletons. The sequenced sample consisted of ileal tissue. These receptors came from an adult with Crohn's disease.

The chain links TRBV5-6 to TRBJ1-1; D gene uncertain. The CDR3 covers 16 residues. The V end lost 0 bases, the J end lost 0 bases, and 12 bases lay between the germline ends. Germline V CDR1 and CDR2: SGHDT, YYEEEE. The CDR3 here is CASSLESVSLNTEAFF. In DNA form, the CDR3 reads TGTGCCAGCAGCTTGGAATCGGTTAGCCTGAACACTGAAGCTTTCTTT.

The genes are TRBV5-4 and TRBJ1-2; D is unclear. V lost 2 bases, J lost 6 bases, and 11 bases lay in between. CDR1 is SGHNT, CDR2 YYREEE, per germline (reference sequence). This CDR3 region has 13 residues. DNA for the CDR3: TGTGCCAGCAGCTTAAGGGAGGTTCATGGCTACACCTTC. Translated: CASSLREVHGYTF.

This rearrangement joins TRBV5-1 to TRBJ2-3; 7 bases line up with TRBD2. Germline assignment: CDR1 SGHRS and CDR2 YFSETQ. The CDR3 has 16 residues. V shed 4 bases and J 0 bases; nucleotides not matched to a gene: 8. CDR3 in amino acids: CASSPSAGRSTDTQYF. For the CDR3, the DNA is TGCGCCAGCAGCCCCTCAGCCGGGAGGAGCACAGATACGCAGTATTTT. Complete variable domain (other parts from reference TRBV5-1 and TRBJ2-3): KAGVTQTPRYLIKTRGQQVTLSCSPISGHRSVSWYQQTPGQGLQFLFEYFSETQRNKGNFPGRFSGRQFSNSRSEMNVSTLELGDSALYLCASSPSAGRSTDTQYFGPGTRLTVL.

This chain uses TRBV6-5 with TRBJ2-7; TRBD2 agrees at 7 bases. The CDR3 is 15 amino acids. The V segment lost 2 bases and the J segment 2 bases; nucleotides outside the gene matches: 6. CDR1 is MNHEY and CDR2 is SVGAGI in the germline V gene. The CDR3 here is CASSYAPGTTYEQYF. CDR3 coding DNA: TGTGCCAGCAGTTACGCACCCGGGACTACCTACGAGCAGTACTTC.

CDR3 DNA sequence: TGTGCCAGCAGTTCTTGGGACAGCCATTCACCCCTCCACTTT. This encodes CASSSWDSHSPLHF. The chain combines TRBV27 with TRBJ1-6, with TRBD1 identical over 7 bases. This CDR3 contains 14 residues. CDR1 is MNHEY, CDR2 SMNVEV, per germline (reference sequence). V lost 4 bases to trimming and J lost 8 bases; unmatched junction nucleotides: 5.

The chain employs TRBV4-1 and TRBJ1-4, with TRBD1 identical over 8 bases. This CDR3 contains 16 residues. The ends lost 1 base at V and 7 bases at J; junction bases unmatched: 8. Germline V lookup: CDR1 MGHRA, CDR2 YSYEKL. The CDR3 sequence is CASSQVRGTGGEKLFF. Here the CDR3 DNA reads TGCGCCAGCAGCCAAGTTCGAGGGACAGGAGGTGAAAAACTGTTTTTT.